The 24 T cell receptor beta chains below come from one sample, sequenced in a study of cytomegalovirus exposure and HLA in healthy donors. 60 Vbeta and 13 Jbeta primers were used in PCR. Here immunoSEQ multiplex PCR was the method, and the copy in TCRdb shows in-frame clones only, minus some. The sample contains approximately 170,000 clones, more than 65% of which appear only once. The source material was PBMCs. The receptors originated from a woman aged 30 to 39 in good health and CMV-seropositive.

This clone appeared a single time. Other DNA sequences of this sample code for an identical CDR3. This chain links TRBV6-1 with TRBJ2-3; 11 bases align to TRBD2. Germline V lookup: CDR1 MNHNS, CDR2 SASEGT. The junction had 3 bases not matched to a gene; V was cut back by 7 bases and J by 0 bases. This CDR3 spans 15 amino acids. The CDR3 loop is CASTRTSGSTDTQYF. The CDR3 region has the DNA TGTGCCAGCACAAGGACTAGCGGGAGCACAGATACGCAGTATTTT.

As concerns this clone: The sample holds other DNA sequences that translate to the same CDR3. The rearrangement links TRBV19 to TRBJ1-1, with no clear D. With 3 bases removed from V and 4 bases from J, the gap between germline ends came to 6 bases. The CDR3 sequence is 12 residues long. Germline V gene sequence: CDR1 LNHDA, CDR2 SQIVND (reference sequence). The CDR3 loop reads CASSIGSTEAFF. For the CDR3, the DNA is TGTGCCAGTAGTATCGGGAGCACTGAAGCTTTCTTT.

The CDR3 loop reads CASGSGVHEQYF. Written as DNA, the CDR3 is TGTGCTAGTGGTTCCGGGGTCCACGAGCAGTACTTC. The chain joins TRBV12-5 to TRBJ2-7; perhaps TRBD2 as D (5 bases). V shed 4 bases and J shed 5 bases, with 9 bases lying between them. The germline V gene encodes CDR1 LGHNT and CDR2 FRNRAP. The CDR3 has 12 residues.

The CDR3 loop reads CASSDGDRGRNTIYF. The CDR3 region has the DNA TGTGCCAGCAGTGATGGAGACAGGGGGCGAAACACCATATATTTT. V is TRBV6-1 and J is TRBJ1-3, with 10 positions matching TRBD1. J was trimmed by 5 bases and V by 3 bases; bases with no gene match: 4. CDR3 length: 15 residues. Germline lookup yields CDR1 MNHNS and CDR2 SASEGT.

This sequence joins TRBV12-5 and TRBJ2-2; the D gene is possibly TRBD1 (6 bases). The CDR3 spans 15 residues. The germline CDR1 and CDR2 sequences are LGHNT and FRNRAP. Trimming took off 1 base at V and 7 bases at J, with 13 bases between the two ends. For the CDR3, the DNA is TGTGCTAGTGGTTTGGCAGGGGCAGGGATCGGGGAGCTGTTTTTT. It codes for CASGLAGAGIGELFF.

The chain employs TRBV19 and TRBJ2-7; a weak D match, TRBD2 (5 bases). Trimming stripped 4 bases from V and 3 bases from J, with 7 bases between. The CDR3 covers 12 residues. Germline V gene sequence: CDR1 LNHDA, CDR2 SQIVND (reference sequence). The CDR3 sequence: CASSTGIYEQYF. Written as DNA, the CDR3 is TGTGCCAGTAGTACGGGGATCTACGAGCAGTACTTC. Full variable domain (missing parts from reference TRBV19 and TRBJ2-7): DGGITQSPKYLFRKEGQNVTLSCEQNLNHDAMYWYRQDPGQGLRLIYYSQIVNDFQKGDIAEGYSVSREKKESFPLTVTSAQKNPTAFYLCASSTGIYEQYFGPGTRLTVT.

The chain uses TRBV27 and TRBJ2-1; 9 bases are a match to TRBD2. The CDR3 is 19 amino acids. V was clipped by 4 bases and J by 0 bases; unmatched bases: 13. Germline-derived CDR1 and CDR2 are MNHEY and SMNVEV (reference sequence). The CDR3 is CASSSTKTSGPSSYNEQFF. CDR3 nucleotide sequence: TGTGCCAGCAGTTCCACAAAGACTAGCGGACCGAGCTCCTACAATGAGCAGTTCTTC.

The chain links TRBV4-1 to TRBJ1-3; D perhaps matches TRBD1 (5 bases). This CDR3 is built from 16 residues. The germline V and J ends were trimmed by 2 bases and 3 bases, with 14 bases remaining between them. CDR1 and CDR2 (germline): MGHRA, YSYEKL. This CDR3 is CASSQPARGSGNTIYF. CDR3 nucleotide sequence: TGCGCCAGCAGCCAACCCGCACGGGGGAGTGGAAACACCATATATTTT.

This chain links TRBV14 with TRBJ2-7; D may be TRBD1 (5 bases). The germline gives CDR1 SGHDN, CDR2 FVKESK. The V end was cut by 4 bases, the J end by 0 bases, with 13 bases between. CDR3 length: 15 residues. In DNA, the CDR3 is TGTGCCAGCAGCCGCCCGGACACACCCTCCTACGAGCAGTACTTC. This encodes CASSRPDTPSYEQYF. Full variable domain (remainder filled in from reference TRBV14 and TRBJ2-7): EAGVTQFPSHSVIEKGQTVTLRCDPISGHDNLYWYRRVMGKEIKFLLHFVKESKQDESGMPNNRFLAERTGGTYSTLKVQPAELEDSGVYFCASSRPDTPSYEQYFGPGTRLTVT.

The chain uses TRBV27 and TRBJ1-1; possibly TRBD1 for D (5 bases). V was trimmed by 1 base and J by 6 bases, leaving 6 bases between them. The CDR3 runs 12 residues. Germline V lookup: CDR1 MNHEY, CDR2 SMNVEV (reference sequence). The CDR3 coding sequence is TGTGCCAGCAGTTTATGGGGGGCTGAAGCTTTCTTT. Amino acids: CASSLWGAEAFF.

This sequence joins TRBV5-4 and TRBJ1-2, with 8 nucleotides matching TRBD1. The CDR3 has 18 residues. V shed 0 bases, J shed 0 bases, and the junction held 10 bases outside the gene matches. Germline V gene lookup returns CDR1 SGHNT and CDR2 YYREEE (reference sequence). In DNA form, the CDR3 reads TGTGCCAGCAGCTTGGCAGGGGGCCTCGTGATCCCTAACTATGGCTACACCTTC. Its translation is CASSLAGGLVIPNYGYTF.

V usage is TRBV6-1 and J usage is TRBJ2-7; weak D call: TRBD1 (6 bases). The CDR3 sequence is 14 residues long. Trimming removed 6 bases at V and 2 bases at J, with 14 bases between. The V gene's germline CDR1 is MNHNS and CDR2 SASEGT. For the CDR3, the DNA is TGTGCCAGCAGAATAACCGGGACAACCTACGAGCAGTACTTC. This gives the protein CASRITGTTYEQYF.

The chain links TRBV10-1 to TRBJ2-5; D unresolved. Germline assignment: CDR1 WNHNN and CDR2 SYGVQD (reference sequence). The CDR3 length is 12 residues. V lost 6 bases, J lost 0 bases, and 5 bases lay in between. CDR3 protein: CASSDNQETQYF. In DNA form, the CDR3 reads TGCGCCAGCAGCGACAACCAAGAGACCCAGTACTTC.

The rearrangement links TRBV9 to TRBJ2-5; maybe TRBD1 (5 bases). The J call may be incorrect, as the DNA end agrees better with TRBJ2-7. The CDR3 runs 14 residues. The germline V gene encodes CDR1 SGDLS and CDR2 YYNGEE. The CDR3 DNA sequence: TGTGCCAGCAGCGTAGGACAGACCAATTACGAGCAGTACTTC. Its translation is CASSVGQTNYEQYF.

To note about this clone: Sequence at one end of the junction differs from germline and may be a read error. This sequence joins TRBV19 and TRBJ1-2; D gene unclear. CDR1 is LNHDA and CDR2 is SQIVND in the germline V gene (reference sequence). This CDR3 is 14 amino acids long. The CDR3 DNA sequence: TGTGTCAGTAGTATTTCAGCGCTGGATTATGGCTACACCTTC. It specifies CVSSISALDYGYTF.

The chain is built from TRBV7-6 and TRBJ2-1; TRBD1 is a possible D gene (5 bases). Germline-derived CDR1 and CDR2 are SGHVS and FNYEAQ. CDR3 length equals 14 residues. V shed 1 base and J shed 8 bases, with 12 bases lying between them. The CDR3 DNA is TGTGCCAGCAGCTTAGTAGGGGCCGTCGATGAGCAGTTCTTC. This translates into CASSLVGAVDEQFF.

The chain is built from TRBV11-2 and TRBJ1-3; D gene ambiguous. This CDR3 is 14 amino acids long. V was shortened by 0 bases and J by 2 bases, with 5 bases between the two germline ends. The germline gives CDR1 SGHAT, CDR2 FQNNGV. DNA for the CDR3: TGTGCCAGCAGCTTAGAGAGGGCTGGAAACACCATATATTTT. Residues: CASSLERAGNTIYF.

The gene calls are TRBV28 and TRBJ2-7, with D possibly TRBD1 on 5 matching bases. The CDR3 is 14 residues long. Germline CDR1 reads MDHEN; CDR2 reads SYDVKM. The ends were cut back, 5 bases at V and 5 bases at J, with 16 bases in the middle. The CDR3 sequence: CASSGAILVHEQYF. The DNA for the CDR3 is TGTGCCAGCAGTGGGGCTATTCTAGTCCACGAGCAGTACTTC.

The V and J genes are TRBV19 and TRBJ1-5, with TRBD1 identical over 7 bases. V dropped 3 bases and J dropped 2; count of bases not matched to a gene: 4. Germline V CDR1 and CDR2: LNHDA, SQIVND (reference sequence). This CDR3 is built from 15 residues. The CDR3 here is CASSILTGGNQPQHF. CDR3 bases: TGTGCCAGTAGTATCCTTACAGGGGGCAATCAGCCCCAGCATTTT. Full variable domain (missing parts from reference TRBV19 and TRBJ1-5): DGGITQSPKYLFRKEGQNVTLSCEQNLNHDAMYWYRQDPGQGLRLIYYSQIVNDFQKGDIAEGYSVSREKKESFPLTVTSAQKNPTAFYLCASSILTGGNQPQHFGDGTRLSIL.

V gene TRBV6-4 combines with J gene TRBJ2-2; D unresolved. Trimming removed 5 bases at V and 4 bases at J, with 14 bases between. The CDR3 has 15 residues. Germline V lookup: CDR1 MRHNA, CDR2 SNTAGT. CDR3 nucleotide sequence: TGTGCCAGCAGTCCCACTTTTGTCGCCACCGGGGAGCTGTTTTTT. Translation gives CASSPTFVATGELFF.

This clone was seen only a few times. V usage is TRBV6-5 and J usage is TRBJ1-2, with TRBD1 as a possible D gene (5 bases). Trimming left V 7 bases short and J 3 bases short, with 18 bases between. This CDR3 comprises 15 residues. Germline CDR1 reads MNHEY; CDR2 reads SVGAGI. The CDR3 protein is CASTDGGGLDYGYTF. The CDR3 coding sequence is TGTGCCAGCACCGATGGGGGGGGATTGGACTATGGCTACACCTTC.

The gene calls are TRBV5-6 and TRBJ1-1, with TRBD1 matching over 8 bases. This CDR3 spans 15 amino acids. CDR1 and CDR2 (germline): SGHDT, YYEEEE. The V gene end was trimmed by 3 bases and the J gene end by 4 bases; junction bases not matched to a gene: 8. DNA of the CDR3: TGTGCCAGCAGCTCGGCAGGGGGCCCCCCCACTGAAGCTTTCTTT. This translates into CASSSAGGPPTEAFF.

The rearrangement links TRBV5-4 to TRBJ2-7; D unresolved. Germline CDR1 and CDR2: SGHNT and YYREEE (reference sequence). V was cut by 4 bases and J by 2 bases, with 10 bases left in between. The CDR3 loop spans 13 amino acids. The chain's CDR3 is CASSQQATYEQYF. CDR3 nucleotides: TGTGCCAGCAGCCAGCAGGCGACCTACGAGCAGTACTTC.

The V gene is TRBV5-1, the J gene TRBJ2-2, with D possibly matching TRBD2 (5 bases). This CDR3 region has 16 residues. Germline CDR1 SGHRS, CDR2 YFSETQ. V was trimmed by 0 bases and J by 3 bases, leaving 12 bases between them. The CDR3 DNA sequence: TGCGCCAGCAGCTTGGCCGGGAACGAGGACACCGGGGAGCTGTTTTTT. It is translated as CASSLAGNEDTGELFF.